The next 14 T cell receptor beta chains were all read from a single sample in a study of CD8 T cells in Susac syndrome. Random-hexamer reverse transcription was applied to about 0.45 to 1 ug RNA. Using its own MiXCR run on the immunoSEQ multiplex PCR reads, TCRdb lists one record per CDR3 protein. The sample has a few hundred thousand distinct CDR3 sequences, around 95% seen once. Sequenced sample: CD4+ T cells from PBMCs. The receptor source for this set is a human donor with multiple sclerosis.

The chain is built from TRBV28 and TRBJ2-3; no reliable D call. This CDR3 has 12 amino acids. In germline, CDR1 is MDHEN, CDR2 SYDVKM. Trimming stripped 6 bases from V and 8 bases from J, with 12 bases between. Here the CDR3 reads CASSTGWVTQYF. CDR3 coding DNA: TGTGCCAGCAGCACCGGGTGGGTTACGCAGTATTTT.

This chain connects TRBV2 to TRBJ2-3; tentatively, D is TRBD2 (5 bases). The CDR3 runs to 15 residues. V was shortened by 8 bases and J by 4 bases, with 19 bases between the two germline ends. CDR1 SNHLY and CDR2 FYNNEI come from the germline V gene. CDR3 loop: CASGPRSGGPDTQYF. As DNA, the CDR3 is TGTGCCAGCGGGCCCCGAAGCGGTGGCCCAGATACGCAGTATTTT.

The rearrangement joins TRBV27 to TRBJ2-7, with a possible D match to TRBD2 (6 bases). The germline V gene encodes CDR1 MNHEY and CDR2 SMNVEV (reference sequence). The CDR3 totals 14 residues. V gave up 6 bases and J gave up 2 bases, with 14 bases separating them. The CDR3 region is CASSPGLTTYEQYF. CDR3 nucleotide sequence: TGTGCCAGCAGCCCTGGACTAACTACCTACGAGCAGTACTTC.

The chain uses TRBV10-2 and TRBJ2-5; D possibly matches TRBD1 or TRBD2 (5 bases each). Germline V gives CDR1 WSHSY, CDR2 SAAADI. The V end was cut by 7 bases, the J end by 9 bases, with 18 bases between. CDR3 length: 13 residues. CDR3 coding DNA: TGCGCCAGCACCGGGACCCGACCTGGGGCCCAGTACTTC. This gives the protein CASTGTRPGAQYF.

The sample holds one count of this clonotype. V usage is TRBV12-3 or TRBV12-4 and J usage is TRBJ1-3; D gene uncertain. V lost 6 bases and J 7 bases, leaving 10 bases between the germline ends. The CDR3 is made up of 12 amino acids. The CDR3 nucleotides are TGTGCCAGCAGCTCTTCGCGGAACACCATATATTTT. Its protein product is CASSSSRNTIYF.

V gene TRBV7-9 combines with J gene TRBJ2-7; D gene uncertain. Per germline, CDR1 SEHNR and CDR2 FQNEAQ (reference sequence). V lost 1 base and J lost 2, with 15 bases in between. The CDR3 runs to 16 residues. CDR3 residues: CASSLVSFTTAYEQYF. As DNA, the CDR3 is TGTGCCAGCAGCTTAGTATCCTTTACTACAGCCTACGAGCAGTACTTC.

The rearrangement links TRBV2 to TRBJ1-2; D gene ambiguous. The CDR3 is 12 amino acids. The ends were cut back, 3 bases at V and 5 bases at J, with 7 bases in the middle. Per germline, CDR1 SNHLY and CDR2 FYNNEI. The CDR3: CASSEGPYGYTF. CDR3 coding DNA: TGTGCCAGCAGTGAGGGCCCTTATGGCTACACCTTC.

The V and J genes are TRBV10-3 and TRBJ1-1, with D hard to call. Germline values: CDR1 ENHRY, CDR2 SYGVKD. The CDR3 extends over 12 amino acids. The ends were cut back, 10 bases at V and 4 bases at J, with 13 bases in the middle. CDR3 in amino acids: CATEKPGTEAFF. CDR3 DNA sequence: TGTGCCACCGAGAAACCGGGCACTGAAGCTTTCTTT.

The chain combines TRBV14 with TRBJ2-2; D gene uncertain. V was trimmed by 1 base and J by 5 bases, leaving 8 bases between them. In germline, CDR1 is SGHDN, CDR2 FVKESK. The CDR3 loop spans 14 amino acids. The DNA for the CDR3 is TGTGCCAGCAGCCAAGTACTCTCAACCGGGGAGCTGTTTTTT. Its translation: CASSQVLSTGELFF.

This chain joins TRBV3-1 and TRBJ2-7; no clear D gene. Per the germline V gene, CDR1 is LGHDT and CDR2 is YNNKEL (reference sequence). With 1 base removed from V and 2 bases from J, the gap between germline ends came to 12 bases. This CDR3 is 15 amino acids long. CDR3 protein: CASSQGVPITYEQYF. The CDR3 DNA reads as TGTGCCAGCAGCCAAGGGGTCCCAATAACCTACGAGCAGTACTTC.

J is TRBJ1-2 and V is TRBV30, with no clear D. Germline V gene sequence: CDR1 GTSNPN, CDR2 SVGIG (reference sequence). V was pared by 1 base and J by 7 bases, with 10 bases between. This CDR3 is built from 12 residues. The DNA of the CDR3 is TGTGCCTGGAGTGCGGGAGGTAGTGGCTACACCTTC. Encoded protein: CAWSAGGSGYTF.

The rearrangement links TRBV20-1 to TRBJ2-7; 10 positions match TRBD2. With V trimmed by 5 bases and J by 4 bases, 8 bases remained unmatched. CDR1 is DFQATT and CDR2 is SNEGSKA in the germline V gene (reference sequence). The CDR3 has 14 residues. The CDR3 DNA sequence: TGCAGTGCTGAGGCCGGGACTAGCGATTACGAGCAGTACTTC. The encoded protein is CSAEAGTSDYEQYF.

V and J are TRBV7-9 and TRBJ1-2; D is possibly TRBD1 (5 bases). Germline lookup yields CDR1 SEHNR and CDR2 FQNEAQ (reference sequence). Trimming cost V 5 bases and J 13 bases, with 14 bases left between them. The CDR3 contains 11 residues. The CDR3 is CASSRWGDCTF. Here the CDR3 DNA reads TGTGCCAGCAGCCGATGGGGGGACTGCACCTTC.

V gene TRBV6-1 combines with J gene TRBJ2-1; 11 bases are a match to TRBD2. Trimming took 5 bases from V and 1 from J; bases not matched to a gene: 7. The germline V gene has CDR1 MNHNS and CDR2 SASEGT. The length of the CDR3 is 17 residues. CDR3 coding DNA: TGTGCCAGCAGTAAACTAGCGGGGGCCGGTTCCTACAATGAGCAGTTCTTC. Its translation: CASSKLAGAGSYNEQFF.